This TCR beta chain was identified in a study of T cells in Graves' hyperthyroidism and ophthalmopathy. In this sample, this clonotype turned up a few times. What it recognizes is unknown. Study results and limitations: Before onset, ophthalmopathy was predicted by the model a median about six months earlier.

The source material, RNA transcripts, was used to amplify TCR beta CDR3 regions. The HTBI primer set was used in a first-round RT-PCR of the TCR CDR3. TCRdb redid the calling of the multiplex PCR reads with MiXCR, one entry per CDR3 protein. The repertoire holds 250,000 or so distinct CDR3 sequences, roughly 15% seen once, with more than 30% in the top ten. The length of the CDR3 is 14 residues. Deletions cut 0 bases from V and 1 base from J, with 9 bases between. Germline loops: CDR1 DFQATT, CDR2 SNEGSKA (reference sequence). V is TRBV20-1 and J is TRBJ2-5; D is unresolved. The source material was blood. The sequence derives from a woman aged 45-59 years with Graves' hyperthyroidism that later progressed to Graves' ophthalmopathy. The CDR3 sequence is CSAREMPRQETQYF. CDR3 sequence (DNA): TGCAGTGCTAGAGAAATGCCGCGCCAAGAGACCCAGTACTTC.